This T cell receptor beta chain stems from a study of cytotoxic CD8 clonotypes in ibrutinib-treated CLL. Study results and limitations: The study found public clonotypes uncommon, contracting or stable on treatment. Sustained-remission and progressing patients were not sampled at matched times. At baseline, clonality was higher than in age-matched healthy donors and correlated with CD8+ counts.

Regarding this clone: Antigen: not known.

The length of the CDR3 is 13 residues. Per germline, CDR1 SGHVS and CDR2 FQNEAQ. The V gene lost 5 bases and the J gene lost 10 bases, with 15 bases spanning the gap. TCRdb's copy holds only in-frame clones and misses some; the assay was immunoSEQ multiplex PCR. The sample lists 160,000 or so clones, approximately 77% occurring once. This sample comprised PBMCs, obtained after 12 months of ibrutinib treatment. This TCR was recovered from a human donor with chronic lymphocytic leukemia. The rearrangement uses TRBV7-8 and TRBJ2-1; D may be TRBD2 (5 bases). This CDR3 is CASSHGLFGEQFF. DNA of the CDR3: TGTGCCAGCAGCCATGGACTGTTCGGGGAGCAGTTCTTC.